This T cell receptor (beta chain) stems from a study of CD8+CD57+ T cells in acquired aplastic anemia. Study-wide context: Yields of DNA that came from sorted CD4+ and CD8+ cells averaged about 3.5 ug. Study conclusions and caveats: Patients had twenty-nine CD8+ CDR3 sequences in common with controls (the shared set).

The template used for profiling TCR beta VDJ and CDR3 was genomic DNA. Each CDR3 protein is one row after TCRdb ran MiXCR on the reads. The sample includes some 180,000 distinct CDR3 sequences, approximately 49% seen only once; the top ten take about 2.9%. This clonotype was counted ten times or more. No antigen is known for it. The source is a human donor in good health. Sequenced sample: sorted CD4+, CD8+, or CD8+CD57+ T cells (not recorded which) from PBMCs.

The DNA for the CDR3 is TGTGCCACCAGCCCGCCCGGGACTCGACGGAATTATGAGCAGTTCTTC. It encodes CATSPPGTRRNYEQFF. The J gene is TRBJ2-1, the V gene TRBV15, with D perhaps matching TRBD2 (6 bases). This CDR3 is 16 amino acids long. The V and J ends lost 5 bases and 8 bases respectively, with 22 bases between them. Germline CDR1 and CDR2: LNHNV and YYDKDF (reference sequence).